The clone carrying this T cell receptor (beta chain) appeared a few times. The V and J ends lost 7 bases and 0 bases, in that order; junction bases with no gene match: 6. The germline V gene encodes CDR1 MNHEY and CDR2 SVGEGT. The CDR3 extends over 15 amino acids. The method was immunoSEQ multiplex PCR; TCRdb's version includes in-frame clones alone and lacks a portion of them. This table holds approximately 250,000 clones, approximately 90% found once. These data come from a study of blood T cell repertoires in COVID-19. This sequence joins TRBV6-2 or TRBV6-3 and TRBJ2-1, with TRBD1 identical over 7 bases. The source is a woman in her 30s with acute COVID-19. Material for sequencing was PBMCs or T cells enriched from blood (not recorded which). The CDR3 region has the DNA TGTGCCAGCAACCCGGACAGGAGCTCCTACAATGAGCAGTTCTTC. Protein product: CASNPDRSSYNEQFF.